This is a list of T cell receptor beta chains from one sample in a study of CXCR3-negative and CXCR3-positive naive CD8 T cells. From the 5' RACE reads, TCRdb lists one entry per CDR3 protein and no DNA. This repertoire includes 150,000 or so distinct CDR3 sequences. The specimen sequenced was naive CXCR3- CD8+ T cells from blood. These receptors were taken from a human donor in good health. Some clones in this sample may be carry-over from other donors' samples. The CDR3 runs from the conserved cysteine through the conserved F or W. Each record gives: J gene, V gene, CDR3 protein.

J: TRBJ1-1; V: TRBV19; CDR3: CASSIPGLTTEAFF
J: TRBJ1-1; V: TRBV29-1; CDR3: CSVEEGGPEAFF
J: TRBJ1-1; V: TRBV12-3/TRBV12-4; CDR3: CASSLDCVEAFF
J: TRBJ2-7; V: TRBV3-1; CDR3: CASSQDLLRDRGFEQYF
J: TRBJ1-5; V: TRBV21-1; CDR3: CASSHLSGGGDQPQHF
J: TRBJ2-3; V: TRBV29-1; CDR3: CSVHGTRTDTQYF
J: TRBJ2-5; V: TRBV7-8; CDR3: CASSLGRRETNQETQYF
J: TRBJ1-2; V: TRBV29-1; CDR3: CSVESWNYGYTF
J: TRBJ2-1; V: TRBV3-1; CDR3: CASIDSSSEQFF
J: TRBJ2-5; V: TRBV7-9; CDR3: CASSLAPHETQYF
J: TRBJ2-1; V: TRBV4-1; CDR3: CASSLMTGNNEQFF
J: TRBJ2-2; V: TRBV11-3; CDR3: CASSLGGRRETTGELFF
J: TRBJ2-2; V: TRBV28; CDR3: CASSSRTINTGELFF
J: TRBJ1-2; V: TRBV7-3; CDR3: CASSLNPRDRGHGYTF
J: TRBJ2-5; V: TRBV7-2; CDR3: CASSIGLAGGGETQYF
J: TRBJ2-5; V: TRBV11-2; CDR3: CASSDLGGETQYF
J: TRBJ2-7; V: TRBV3-1; CDR3: CASSQDFGQGVYEQYF
J: TRBJ2-7; V: TRBV3-1; CDR3: CASSQDPGQGTYEQYF
J: TRBJ2-5; V: TRBV29-1; CDR3: CSVEPHSTFQETQYF
J: TRBJ2-3; V: TRBV6-6; CDR3: CASSLGLAGATDTQYF
J: TRBJ1-1; V: TRBV7-9; CDR3: CASSLDETGKIEAFF
J: TRBJ2-1; V: TRBV9; CDR3: CASSVSYNEQFF
J: TRBJ2-7; V: TRBV7-6; CDR3: CASSYSGTSYEQYF
J: TRBJ2-5; V: TRBV14; CDR3: CASSAPWQETQYF
J: TRBJ1-4; V: TRBV28; CDR3: CASSLSPGYEENEITTNEKLFF
J: TRBJ2-5; V: TRBV7-9; CDR3: CASSPGTGAQETQYF
J: TRBJ2-2; V: TRBV28; CDR3: CASTRQGSAGELFF
J: TRBJ2-1; V: TRBV28; CDR3: CASSRGDWPNEQFF
J: TRBJ2-7; V: TRBV6-4; CDR3: CASSDYYCQGSSYEQYF
J: TRBJ2-7; V: TRBV6-2/TRBV6-3; CDR3: CASSYGTDSYEQYF
J: TRBJ2-7; V: TRBV6-2/TRBV6-3; CDR3: CASSYGGGQSSYEQYF
J: TRBJ2-2; V: TRBV9; CDR3: CASSEVPGRVDTGELFF
J: TRBJ2-5; V: TRBV6-5; CDR3: CASSLSGQGPPGTQYF
J: TRBJ2-1; V: TRBV29-1; CDR3: CSVEEPPKTANNEQFF
J: TRBJ2-7; V: TRBV28; CDR3: CASSSWGGNEQYF
J: TRBJ2-1; V: TRBV11-2; CDR3: CASSLLQAGGRDEQFF
J: TRBJ2-2; V: TRBV29-1; CDR3: CSVERGLAGVSTGELFF
J: TRBJ1-5; V: TRBV2; CDR3: CASSERQGVQPQHF
J: TRBJ2-1; V: TRBV5-1; CDR3: CASSRTTGHSYNEQFF
J: TRBJ2-1; V: TRBV11-2; CDR3: CASSLGQVGVHEQFF
J: TRBJ2-3; V: TRBV28; CDR3: CASTGESLRYTDTQYF
J: TRBJ2-5; V: TRBV29-1; CDR3: CSVDKSGLAAQYF
J: TRBJ2-1; V: TRBV4-2; CDR3: CASSQGLAGVEQFF
J: TRBJ2-1; V: TRBV3-1; CDR3: CASSQARGWNEQFF
J: TRBJ2-5; V: TRBV25-1; CDR3: CASRIQETQYF
J: TRBJ1-6; V: TRBV5-6; CDR3: CASSLGHDSSYNSPLHF
J: TRBJ2-1; V: TRBV12-3/TRBV12-4; CDR3: CASSFRAANEQFF
J: TRBJ2-1; V: TRBV14; CDR3: CASSPNGGFEQFF
J: TRBJ2-3; V: TRBV7-9; CDR3: CASFRRDTDTQYF
J: TRBJ2-7; V: TRBV9; CDR3: CASSVGGGGYEQYF
J: TRBJ2-7; V: TRBV6-5; CDR3: CASSYLDGYEQYF
J: TRBJ2-7; V: TRBV12-3/TRBV12-4; CDR3: CASSLSRDSQGYEQYF
J: TRBJ2-1; V: TRBV24-1; CDR3: CATSDLMAGSSYNEQFF
J: TRBJ2-2; V: TRBV29-1; CDR3: CSDLSANTGELFF
J: TRBJ2-7; V: TRBV12-3/TRBV12-4; CDR3: CASRSPYEQYF
J: TRBJ2-4; V: TRBV7-9; CDR3: CASSSSGGGIAKNIQYF
J: TRBJ1-1; V: TRBV11-2; CDR3: CASSLLQEEAFF
J: TRBJ2-7; V: TRBV7-8; CDR3: CASSWGASAVEQYF
J: TRBJ1-1; V: TRBV29-1; CDR3: CSVRQGLLNTEAFF